The clone carrying this T cell receptor (beta chain) was counted ten times or more. Per germline, CDR1 SGHRS and CDR2 YFSETQ. The CDR3 has 16 residues. Trimming cost V 4 bases and J 3 bases; bases outside gene matches: 8. The data belong to a study of T cells after yellow fever vaccination. TCRdb used MiXCR to reprocess the 5' RACE reads, holding one entry per CDR3 protein. The sample contains about 140,000 distinct CDR3 sequences, roughly 8% of which appear only once. The sample was CD4+ T cells sorted from PBMCs, taken 5 days after the yellow fever booster vaccination. The chain uses TRBV5-1 and TRBJ2-1; 9 nucleotides align to TRBD1. The receptor was isolated from a man younger than 45 who received the YFV17D yellow fever vaccine. The CDR3 nucleotides read TGCGCCAGCAGCGGGGGACAGGGCCGCATCTACAATGAGCAGTTCTTC. This sequence encodes CASSGGQGRIYNEQFF.